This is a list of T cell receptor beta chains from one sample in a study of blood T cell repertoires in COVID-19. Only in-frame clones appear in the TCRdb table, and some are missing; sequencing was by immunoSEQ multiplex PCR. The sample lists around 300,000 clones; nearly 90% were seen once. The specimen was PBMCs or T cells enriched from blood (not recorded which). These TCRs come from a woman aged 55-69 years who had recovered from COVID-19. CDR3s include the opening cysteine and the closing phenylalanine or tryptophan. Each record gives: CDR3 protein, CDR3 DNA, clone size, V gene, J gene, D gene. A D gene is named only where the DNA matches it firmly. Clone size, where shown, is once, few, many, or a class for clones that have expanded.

cdr3_aa: CASSYPDRGHRPQHF
cdr3_nt: TGTGCCAGCAGTTACCCCGACAGGGGGCATAGGCCCCAGCATTTT
clone_size: -
v_call: TRBV6-2/TRBV6-3
j_call: TRBJ1-5
d_call: TRBD1

cdr3_aa: CASSRQGVEKLFF
cdr3_nt: TGTGCCAGCAGCCGACAGGGGGTTGAAAAACTGTTTTTT
clone_size: -
v_call: TRBV7-8
j_call: TRBJ1-4
d_call: TRBD1

cdr3_aa: CATKRGGTYGYTF
cdr3_nt: TGTGCCACCAAAAGGGGGGGAACCTATGGCTACACCTTC
clone_size: -
v_call: TRBV28
j_call: TRBJ1-2
d_call: -

cdr3_aa: CASSPQKGYTF
cdr3_nt: TGTGCCAGCAGTCCCCAGAAGGGCTACACCTTC
clone_size: -
v_call: TRBV27
j_call: TRBJ1-2
d_call: -

cdr3_aa: CASSQKGTGFHEQFF
cdr3_nt: TGTGCCAGCAGCCAGAAGGGGACAGGGTTTCATGAGCAGTTCTTC
clone_size: -
v_call: TRBV7-9
j_call: TRBJ2-1
d_call: TRBD1

cdr3_aa: CASSYVQGSNQPQHF
cdr3_nt: TGTGCCAGCAGTTATGTCCAGGGGAGCAATCAGCCCCAGCATTTT
clone_size: once
v_call: TRBV6-5
j_call: TRBJ1-5
d_call: -

cdr3_aa: CASGPLTSGAYEQYF
cdr3_nt: TGCGCCAGCGGCCCCCTTACTAGCGGAGCCTACGAGCAGTACTTC
clone_size: -
v_call: TRBV5-1
j_call: TRBJ2-7
d_call: TRBD2

cdr3_aa: CASSLDALAGEQYF
cdr3_nt: TGTGCCAGCAGCTTAGATGCCCTAGCGGGCGAGCAGTACTTC
clone_size: -
v_call: TRBV11-2
j_call: TRBJ2-7
d_call: TRBD2

cdr3_aa: CASSLGTGAVLNQPQHF
cdr3_nt: TGTGCCAGCAGCCTCGGGACAGGGGCCGTTCTTAATCAGCCCCAGCATTTT
clone_size: once
v_call: TRBV7-9
j_call: TRBJ1-5
d_call: TRBD1

cdr3_aa: CASGSGYTF
cdr3_nt: TGTGCCAGCGGGAGCGGCTACACCTTC
clone_size: -
v_call: TRBV12-3/TRBV12-4
j_call: TRBJ1-2
d_call: -

cdr3_aa: CASSRLSAAAYNSPLHF
cdr3_nt: TGTGCCAGCAGTCGATTGTCGGCAGCGGCCTATAATTCACCCCTCCACTTT
clone_size: -
v_call: TRBV28
j_call: TRBJ1-6
d_call: -

cdr3_aa: CASSEFTGRYNEKLFF
cdr3_nt: TGTGCCAGCAGTGAATTCACAGGGCGTTATAATGAAAAACTGTTTTTT
clone_size: -
v_call: TRBV25-1
j_call: TRBJ1-4
d_call: -

cdr3_aa: CASSLRAGGIYNSPLHF
cdr3_nt: TGTGCCAGCAGCTTGAGAGCAGGGGGGATTTATAATTCACCCCTCCACTTT
clone_size: -
v_call: TRBV5-6
j_call: TRBJ1-6
d_call: TRBD1

cdr3_aa: CASSPGNPGQRDTIYF
cdr3_nt: TGTGCCAGCTCACCCGGAAACCCGGGCCAGAGGGACACCATATATTTT
clone_size: -
v_call: TRBV18
j_call: TRBJ1-3
d_call: -